Listed below are T cell receptor beta chains from one sample, sequenced in a study of memory CD4+ T cells and cytomegalovirus serostatus. Only in-frame clones appear in the TCRdb table, and some are missing; sequencing was by immunoSEQ multiplex PCR. The sample consists of about 60,000 clones, roughly four fifths of them appearing once. The sample comprised memory CD4+ T cells from blood. The receptor source for this set is an adult in good health and CMV-seronegative. CDR3s include the opening cysteine and the closing phenylalanine or tryptophan. A D gene is named only where the DNA matches it firmly.

j_call v_call d_call cdr3_nt cdr3_aa
TRBJ2-2 TRBV2 - TGTGCCAGCAAGAGGGAGTGGAAGGCGGGCGGGGAGCTGTTTTTT CASKREWKAGGELFF
TRBJ2-3 TRBV28 TRBD2 TGTGCCAGTGGTAGCGGGGGGGCCCGGGGTACGCAGTATTTT CASGSGGARGTQYF
TRBJ2-3 TRBV27 - TGTGCCAGCAGTTTATCGAGGTTTCGACAGGAACGAGATACGCAGTATTTT CASSLSRFRQERDTQYF
TRBJ1-1 TRBV5-6 TRBD1 TGTGCCAGCAGGACCGGACAGGGGGCGACCACTGAAGCTTTCTTT CASRTGQGATTEAFF
TRBJ1-1 TRBV18 - TGTGCCAGCTCACCAAACTGGAACACTGAAGCTTTCTTT CASSPNWNTEAFF
TRBJ1-6 TRBV5-5 TRBD1 TGTGCCAGCAGCCCGGGGACAGGAAGCTCCTATAATTCACCCCTCCACTTT CASSPGTGSSYNSPLHF
TRBJ1-3 TRBV27 - TGTGCCAGCGGCAACGGAAACACCATATATTTT CASGNGNTIYF
TRBJ2-7 TRBV19 - TGTGCCAGTAGTAACCTCGCTTTCTACGAGCAGTACTTC CASSNLAFYEQYF
TRBJ2-1 TRBV10-3 TRBD2 TGTGCCATCAGTGAGTCGAGCGGGGGGCCAAATGAGCAGTTCTTC CAISESSGGPNEQFF
TRBJ1-1 TRBV18 - TGTGCCAGCTCACCGGAAAGGTCTCGTGAAGCTTTCTTT CASSPERSREAFF
TRBJ1-5 TRBV2 - TGTGCCAGCTCGGGAGGGACGGGGAGGGGCAATCAGCCCCAGCATTTT CASSGGTGRGNQPQHF
TRBJ1-1 TRBV6-1 - TGTGCCAGCAGCGGGGGTTTTGTGATGAACACTGAAGCTTTCTTT CASSGGFVMNTEAFF
TRBJ2-5 TRBV5-1 - TGCGCCAGCAGCCGACAGCCCCAAGAGACCCAGTACTTC CASSRQPQETQYF
TRBJ1-3 TRBV5-1 - TGCGCCAGCAGCTTGGATGGGTCTGGAGGAAACACCATATATTTT CASSLDGSGGNTIYF